One sample yielded the 32 T cell receptor beta chains listed below, sequenced in a study of blood T cell repertoires in COVID-19. TCRdb's copy holds only in-frame clones and misses some; the assay was immunoSEQ multiplex PCR. Of fewer than 90,000 clones listed, around nine tenths are singletons. The sample taken for sequencing was peripheral blood. The receptors come from a human donor in a cohort sampled during active COVID-19.

V usage is TRBV6-5 and J usage is TRBJ2-7, with D possibly TRBD1 on 6 matching bases. The CDR3 contains 13 residues. CDR1 MNHEY and CDR2 SVGAGI come from the germline V gene. Trimming took off 6 bases at V and 0 bases at J, with 9 bases between the two ends. The CDR3 region is CASRDRFSYEQYV. The CDR3 DNA reads as TGTGCCAGCAGGGACAGATTCTCCTACGAGCAGTACGTC.

The rearrangement uses TRBV28 and TRBJ2-2, with TRBD1 matching over 8 bases. In germline, CDR1 is MDHEN, CDR2 SYDVKM. The V gene end was trimmed by 4 bases and the J gene end by 6 bases; junction bases not matched to a gene: 4. This CDR3 spans 14 amino acids. CDR3 region: CASSSDRAAGELFF. Here the CDR3 DNA reads TGTGCCAGCAGTTCGGACAGGGCGGCCGGGGAGCTGTTTTTT.

The V and J genes are TRBV11-3 and TRBJ2-2, with TRBD1 matching 8 bases. The V gene's germline CDR1 is SGHNT and CDR2 YENEEA. V shed 5 bases and J 3 bases; nucleotides not matched to a gene: 5. The CDR3 length is 15 residues. In DNA form, the CDR3 reads TGTGCCAGCAGCACGACAGGGGTTGACACCGGGGAGCTGTTTTTT. Protein: CASSTTGVDTGELFF.

This chain joins TRBV6-5 and TRBJ1-1; D possibly corresponds to TRBD1 (5 bases). V lost 8 bases, J lost 3 bases, and 16 bases lay in between. In germline, CDR1 is MNHEY, CDR2 SVGAGI. This CDR3 is 14 amino acids long. CDR3 DNA: TGTGCCAGCTGTCGGGGCGGGGGATACACTGAAGCTTTCTTT. This translates into CASCRGGGYTEAFF.

The gene calls are TRBV6-5 and TRBJ2-7, with 7 bases lining up with TRBD1. The CDR3 spans 13 residues. J gave up 3 bases and V 10 bases, and 9 bases lay outside the gene matches. Germline V lookup: CDR1 MNHEY, CDR2 SVGAGI. The CDR3 bases are TGTGCCACCTCTCTGGCAGGGGGCTACGAGCAGTACGTC. Protein product: CATSLAGGYEQYV.

The chain is built from TRBV19 and TRBJ2-5; no clear D gene. This CDR3 region has 13 residues. The V gene lost 4 bases and the J gene lost 2 bases, with 8 bases spanning the gap. The germline V gene encodes CDR1 LNHDA and CDR2 SQIVND (reference sequence). DNA of the CDR3: TGTGCCAGTAGTAGAGACTTACAAGAGACCCAGTACTTC. As protein: CASSRDLQETQYF.

This chain joins TRBV18 and TRBJ1-1, with D maybe TRBD1 (5 bases). The ends were cut back, 3 bases at V and 4 bases at J, with 18 bases in the middle. Germline lookup yields CDR1 KGHSH and CDR2 LQKENI. This CDR3 spans 16 amino acids. CDR3 loop: CASSPTGVGEITEAFF. The CDR3 DNA reads TGTGCCAGCTCACCCACGGGGGTAGGGGAAATCACTGAAGCTTTCTTT.

V gene TRBV7-2 combines with J gene TRBJ2-1; 7 bases are a match to TRBD2. This CDR3 spans 14 amino acids. CDR1 and CDR2 (germline): SGHTA, FQGNSA. The trim removed 5 bases at V and 6 bases at J, leaving 7 bases unmatched. CDR3 amino acids: CASSGGLETNEQFF. The CDR3 DNA follows: TGTGCCAGCAGCGGAGGACTAGAGACCAATGAGCAGTTCTTC.

The count of this clone is one. This chain joins TRBV28 and TRBJ2-1; 15 nucleotides match TRBD2. The CDR3 is made up of 15 amino acids. Trimming took 4 bases from V and 12 from J; bases not matched to a gene: 7. Germline CDR1 MDHEN, CDR2 SYDVKM. CDR3 bases: TGTGCCAGCAGTTCCGAGGGACTAGCGGGAGGCGGGCAGTTCTTC. It codes for CASSSEGLAGGGQFF.

The rearrangement links TRBV10-3 to TRBJ2-2, with 8 bases matching TRBD2. CDR3 length equals 17 residues. Germline V CDR1 and CDR2: ENHRY, SYGVKD. V lost 4 bases and J lost 4; bases outside the gene matches: 11. CDR3 bases: TGTGCCATCAGTGGGACCCAAGCGGGAGAGGTCACCGGGGAGCTGTTTTTT. Translation: CAISGTQAGEVTGELFF.

The rearrangement joins TRBV24-1 to TRBJ2-3; 8 bases map to TRBD2. This CDR3 has 16 amino acids. The V gene end was trimmed by 0 bases and the J gene end by 12 bases; junction bases not matched to a gene: 13. CDR1 is KGHDR, CDR2 SFDVKD, per germline. The CDR3 bases are TGTGCCACCAGTGATTTGCCAGCGGGGGCCCCGAATCAACAGTATTTT. This translates into CATSDLPAGAPNQQYF.

The chain uses TRBV2 and TRBJ2-7; the D is unclear. This CDR3 has 15 residues. Trimming took off 1 base at V and 3 bases at J, with 13 bases between the two ends. Germline values: CDR1 SNHLY, CDR2 FYNNEI. In nucleotides, the CDR3 is TGTGCCAGCAGTGAAGGATGGTCTATAAACTACGAGCAGTACGTC. It is translated as CASSEGWSINYEQYV.

The chain employs TRBV20-1 and TRBJ2-5; 8 bases are shared with TRBD2. The length of the CDR3 is 16 residues. The germline CDR1 and CDR2 sequences are DFQATT and SNEGSKA (reference sequence). J lost 0 bases, V lost 6 bases, and 12 bases had no gene match. The DNA for the CDR3 is TGCAGTGCGAGTGGTCTAGCGGGCCCGTACCAAGAGACCCAGTACTTC. It codes for CSASGLAGPYQETQYF.

The gene calls are TRBV4-1 and TRBJ2-1; 14 bases are shared with TRBD2. The V gene end was trimmed by 1 base and the J gene end by 7 bases; junction bases not matched to a gene: 6. There are 17 residues in the CDR3. Germline CDR1 MGHRA, CDR2 YSYEKL. This chain's CDR3 is CASSQGTGTSGRNEQFF. CDR3 coding DNA: TGCGCCAGCAGCCAAGGCACCGGGACTAGCGGGAGAAATGAGCAGTTCTTC.

The chain links TRBV5-4 to TRBJ2-3, with 11 bases that match TRBD1. Germline assignment: CDR1 SGHNT and CDR2 YYREEE (reference sequence). The junction had 5 bases not matched to a gene; V was cut back by 4 bases and J by 4 bases. The CDR3 is 15 residues long. The CDR3 loop reads CASSLGDRGSDTQYF. DNA of the CDR3: TGTGCCAGCAGCCTAGGGGACAGGGGGTCAGATACGCAGTATTTT.

The V and J genes are TRBV24-1 and TRBJ2-7; 8 bases fit TRBD2. Looked up from germline, CDR1 is KGHDR and CDR2 is SFDVKD. The junction had 6 bases not matched to a gene; V was cut back by 2 bases and J by 4 bases. This CDR3 region has 15 residues. CDR3 residues: CATSDSREGRYEQYF. The CDR3 nucleotides are TGTGCCACCAGTGATTCTCGGGAGGGAAGGTACGAGCAGTACTTC.

CDR3: CAWRRGGLGNTIYF. CDR3 DNA sequence: TGTGCCTGGAGACGGGGGGGCCTCGGAAACACCATATATTTT. The V and J genes are TRBV30 and TRBJ1-3, with D possibly matching TRBD1 (6 bases). Trimming removed 3 bases from V and 4 bases from J, with 13 bases in between. The CDR3 spans 14 residues. CDR1 is GTSNPN, CDR2 SVGIG, per germline (reference sequence). Filled out from reference TRBV30 and TRBJ1-3, the complete variable domain reads SQTIHQWPATLVQPVGSPLSLECTVEGTSNPNLYWYRQAAGRGLQLLFYSVGIGQISSEVPQNLSASRPQDRQFILSSKKLLLSDSGFYLCAWRRGGLGNTIYFGEGSWLTVV.

The sample holds one count of this clone. The J gene is TRBJ2-3, the V gene TRBV5-1, with 10 nucleotides matching TRBD2. This CDR3 region has 16 residues. In germline, CDR1 is SGHRS, CDR2 YFSETQ. Trimming cost V 3 bases and J 4 bases; bases outside gene matches: 8. The chain's CDR3 is CASSWGAGGPSDTQYF. In nucleotides, the CDR3 is TGCGCCAGCAGCTGGGGAGCGGGAGGGCCTTCAGATACGCAGTATTTT.

V usage is TRBV19 and J usage is TRBJ2-1; the D gene is possibly TRBD1 (5 bases). This CDR3 is built from 13 residues. The V end lost 6 bases, the J end lost 2 bases, and 8 bases lay between the germline ends. The germline V gene has CDR1 LNHDA and CDR2 SQIVND (reference sequence). CDR3 bases: TGTGCCAGTAGAATGGACACCTACAATGAGCAGTTCTTC. Its protein is CASRMDTYNEQFF. The whole variable domain, filled in from reference TRBV19 and TRBJ2-1, reads DGGITQSPKYLFRKEGQNVTLSCEQNLNHDAMYWYRQDPGQGLRLIYYSQIVNDFQKGDIAEGYSVSREKKESFPLTVTSAQKNPTAFYLCASRMDTYNEQFFGPGTRLTVL.

The chain is built from TRBV7-3 and TRBJ1-1; 8 bases are shared with TRBD1. With 5 bases clipped from V and 7 bases from J, the junction kept 3 bases outside the gene matches. Germline V gene data show CDR1 as SGHTA and CDR2 as FQGTGA. This CDR3 region has 12 residues. The CDR3 protein is CASSLGQGEAFF. In nucleotides, the CDR3 is TGTGCCAGCAGCCTTGGACAGGGTGAAGCTTTCTTT. Full variable domain (outside the CDR3, taken from reference TRBV7-3 and TRBJ1-1): GAGVSQTPSNKVTEKGKYVELRCDPISGHTALYWYRQSLGQGPEFLIYFQGTGAADDSGLPNDRFFAVRPEGSVSTLKIQRTERGDSAVYLCASSLGQGEAFFGQGTRLTVV.

This sequence joins TRBV5-1 and TRBJ2-2, with D possibly being TRBD2 (6 bases). This CDR3 contains 16 residues. Per the germline V gene, CDR1 is SGHRS and CDR2 is YFSETQ. V was trimmed by 4 bases and J by 4 bases, leaving 17 bases between them. This CDR3 reads CASSAGAGTVTGELFF. CDR3 bases: TGCGCCAGCAGCGCCGGGGCGGGAACGGTCACCGGGGAGCTGTTTTTT.

The chain combines TRBV24-1 with TRBJ1-2; the D gene is possibly TRBD1 (5 bases). V was clipped by 6 bases and J by 1 base, with 5 bases between them. The CDR3 contains 12 residues. Germline V CDR1 and CDR2: KGHDR, SFDVKD. CDR3 protein: CATSQGNYGYTF. The CDR3 bases are TGTGCCACCAGTCAGGGTAACTATGGCTACACCTTC.

The DNA for the CDR3 is TGTGCCAGCAGCTTAGGGTGGCAGACAGATACGCAGTATTTT. It codes for CASSLGWQTDTQYF. J is TRBJ2-3 and V is TRBV11-2; D uncertain. CDR3 size: 14 residues. Between the trimmed V and J ends, which lost 1 base and 3 bases, there was a span of 8 bases. Germline CDR1 is SGHAT and CDR2 is FQNNGV.

V and J are TRBV3-1 (or the pseudogene TRBV3-2) and TRBJ1-2; weak D call: TRBD1 (5 bases). The CDR3 loop spans 16 amino acids. Per the germline V gene, CDR1 is LGHDT and CDR2 is YNNKEL (reference sequence). Trimming pared 0 bases from V and 4 bases from J, leaving 15 bases between. The CDR3: CASSQDAGRGFYGYTF. DNA for the CDR3: TGTGCCAGCAGCCAAGATGCGGGACGGGGATTCTATGGCTACACCTTC.

V and J are TRBV5-4 and TRBJ2-5, with 12 bases that match TRBD1. Germline-derived CDR1 and CDR2 are SGHNT and YYREEE (reference sequence). V gave up 1 base and J gave up 4 bases; unmatched junction bases: 8. The CDR3 consists of 17 residues. The CDR3: CASSLWGQGAGGETQYF. In nucleotides, the CDR3 is TGTGCCAGCAGCTTGTGGGGACAGGGGGCAGGGGGAGAGACCCAGTACTTC.

The chain employs TRBV18 and TRBJ2-2; possibly TRBD2 for D (5 bases). The germline CDR1 and CDR2 sequences are KGHSH and LQKENI. V shed 3 bases and J shed 2 bases, with 10 bases lying between them. The CDR3 has 15 amino acids. The CDR3 DNA is TGTGCCAGCTCACCCCGGACTTCTAACACCGGGGAGCTGTTTTTT. Translation: CASSPRTSNTGELFF.

The chain carries TRBV24-1 and TRBJ1-4; D is perhaps TRBD1 (5 bases). Germline V gives CDR1 KGHDR, CDR2 SFDVKD. The CDR3 runs to 16 residues. Trimming stripped 3 bases from V and 6 bases from J, with 16 bases between. The CDR3 loop reads CATSDPSGNEDEKLFF. DNA of the CDR3: TGTGCCACCAGTGATCCGTCAGGGAACGAAGATGAAAAACTGTTTTTT.

CDR3 coding DNA: TGTGCCACCAGTGATCAACTAGCGGGCTCCACAGATACGCAGTATTTT. Translation: CATSDQLAGSTDTQYF. V gene TRBV24-1 combines with J gene TRBJ2-3; 9 bases are shared with TRBD2. The trim removed 3 bases at V and 2 bases at J, leaving 5 bases unmatched. The CDR3 sequence is 16 residues long. Germline values: CDR1 KGHDR, CDR2 SFDVKD.

The V and J genes are TRBV9 and TRBJ2-3; TRBD2 matches 7 bases. V was clipped by 4 bases and J by 8 bases; unmatched bases: 13. The CDR3 contains 15 residues. The V gene's germline CDR1 is SGDLS and CDR2 YYNGEE. As DNA, the CDR3 is TGTGCCAGCAGCCCTTTGGGGGGAGGGCCACTTACGCAGTATTTT. Protein: CASSPLGGGPLTQYF.

The rearrangement uses TRBV2 and TRBJ2-2; D call uncertain. CDR3 length: 15 residues. The germline gives CDR1 SNHLY, CDR2 FYNNEI. Trimming took 4 bases from V and 3 from J, leaving 12 bases between them. This CDR3 is CASSAETPDTGELFF. The CDR3 bases are TGTGCCAGCAGTGCCGAGACTCCTGACACCGGGGAGCTGTTTTTT. Full variable domain (missing parts from reference TRBV2 and TRBJ2-2): EPEVTQTPSHQVTQMGQEVILRCVPISNHLYFYWYRQILGQKVEFLVSFYNNEISEKSEIFDDQFSVERPDGSNFTLKIRSTKLEDSAMYFCASSAETPDTGELFFGEGSRLTVL.

This rearrangement joins TRBV7-2 to TRBJ1-2; D ambiguous. Per the germline V gene, CDR1 is SGHTA and CDR2 is FQGNSA. V gave up 0 bases and J gave up 8 bases, with 10 bases separating them. The CDR3 consists of 13 residues. Here the CDR3 reads CASSLARRGGYTF. As DNA, the CDR3 is TGTGCCAGCAGCTTAGCGAGACGGGGAGGCTACACCTTC.

V usage is TRBV6-4 and J usage is TRBJ2-5, with 11 bases matching TRBD1. The CDR3 covers 14 residues. Trimming cost V 3 bases and J 4 bases; bases outside gene matches: 1. Germline CDR1 reads MRHNA; CDR2 reads SNTAGT. The chain's CDR3 is CASSEGTGGETQYF. The CDR3 DNA follows: TGTGCCAGCAGTGAAGGGACAGGGGGAGAGACCCAGTACTTC.